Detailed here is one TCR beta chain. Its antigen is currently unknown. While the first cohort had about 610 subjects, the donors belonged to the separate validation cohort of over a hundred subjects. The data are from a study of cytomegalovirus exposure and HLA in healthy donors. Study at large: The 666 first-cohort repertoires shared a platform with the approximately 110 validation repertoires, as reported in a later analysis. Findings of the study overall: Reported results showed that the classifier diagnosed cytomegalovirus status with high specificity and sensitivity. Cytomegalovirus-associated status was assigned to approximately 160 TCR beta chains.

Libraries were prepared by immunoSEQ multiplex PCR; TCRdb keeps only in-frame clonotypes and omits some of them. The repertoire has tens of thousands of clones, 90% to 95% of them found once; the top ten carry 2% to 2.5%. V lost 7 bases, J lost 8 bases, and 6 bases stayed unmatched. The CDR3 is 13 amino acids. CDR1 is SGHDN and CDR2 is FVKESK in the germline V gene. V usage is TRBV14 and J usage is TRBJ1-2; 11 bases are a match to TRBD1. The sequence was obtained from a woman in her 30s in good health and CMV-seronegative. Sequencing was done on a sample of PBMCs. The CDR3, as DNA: TGTGCCAGCACCCGGGACAGGGGGGTCGGCTACACCTTC. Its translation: CASTRDRGVGYTF.